Included here is one TCR beta chain sequence, with context. The sample is drawn from a study of cytomegalovirus exposure and HLA in healthy donors. Nominally healthy donors provided the samples, though records likely missed some immune exposures. PCR was performed using 60 Vbeta and 13 Jbeta primers. The protocol was immunoSEQ multiplex PCR, while the TCRdb copy is restricted to in-frame clones and leaves out a portion. The table has 90,000 to 120,000 clones, 60% to 80% seen once. The clonotype was recovered from a woman between 18 and 29 years old in good health and CMV-seropositive. Sample: PBMCs.

The CDR3 sequence: CASSLVGLANEQFF. CDR3 nucleotides: TGTGCCAGCAGCTTAGTAGGACTAGCGAATGAGCAGTTCTTC. The J gene is TRBJ2-1, the V gene TRBV7-6, with 9 bases fitting TRBD2. Per the germline V gene, CDR1 is SGHVS and CDR2 is FNYEAQ. The CDR3 sequence is 14 residues long. V shed 1 base, J shed 7 bases, and the junction held 2 bases outside the gene matches.